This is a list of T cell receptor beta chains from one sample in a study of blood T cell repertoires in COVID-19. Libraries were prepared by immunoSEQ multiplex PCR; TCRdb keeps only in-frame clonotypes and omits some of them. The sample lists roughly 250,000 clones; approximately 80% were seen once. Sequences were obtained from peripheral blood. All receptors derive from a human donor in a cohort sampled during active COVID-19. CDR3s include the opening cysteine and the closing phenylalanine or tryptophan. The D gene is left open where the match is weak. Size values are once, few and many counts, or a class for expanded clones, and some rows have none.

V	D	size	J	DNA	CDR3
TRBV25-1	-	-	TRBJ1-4	TGTGCCAGCAGTGCCCGGACGGGGACTAATGAAAAACTGTTTTTT	CASSARTGTNEKLFF
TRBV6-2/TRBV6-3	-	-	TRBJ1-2	TGTGCCAGCAGTTTTGGAACAGGGACCTATGGCTACACCTTC	CASSFGTGTYGYTF
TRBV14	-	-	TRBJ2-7	TGTGCCAGCAGCCGATCAGACACCTACGAGCAGTACTTC	CASSRSDTYEQYF
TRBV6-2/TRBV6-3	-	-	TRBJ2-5	TGTGCCAGCAGTTACCTCGAAGGGACTTCTCCCAGGACCCAGTACTTC	CASSYLEGTSPRTQYF
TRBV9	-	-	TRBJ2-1	TGTGCCAGCAGCGTAGCGTCTAGGAGGTCTCCGACCGCTGACAATGAGCAGTTCTTC	CASSVASRRSPTADNEQFF
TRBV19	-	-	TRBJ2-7	TGTGCCAGTAGTCTAACAGGAAATTACCAGTACTTC	CASSLTGNYQYF
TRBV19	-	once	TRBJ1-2	TGTGCCAGTAGTATTTTGAGAGGAAACAGGGAAGTCTATGGCTACACCTTC	CASSILRGNREVYGYTF
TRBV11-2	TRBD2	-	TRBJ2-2	TGTGCCAGCAGCTTCCCGACTAGCGGGGGGCTTACGAACACCGGGGAGCTGTTTTTT	CASSFPTSGGLTNTGELFF
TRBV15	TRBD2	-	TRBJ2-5	TGTGCCACCAGCAGAGATGGGGCGGGAGGGGAGACCCAGTACTTC	CATSRDGAGGETQYF
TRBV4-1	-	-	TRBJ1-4	TGCGCCAGCAGCAAAAAGGTAGTGGACAGATTTAATGAAAAACTGTTTTTT	CASSKKVVDRFNEKLFF
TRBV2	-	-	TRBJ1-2	TGTGCCATCCGTAGGGGACTTAACTATGGCTACACCTTC	CAIRRGLNYGYTF
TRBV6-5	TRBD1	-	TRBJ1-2	TGTGCCACCAACAGGGGGCGAGACTATGGCTACACCTTC	CATNRGRDYGYTF
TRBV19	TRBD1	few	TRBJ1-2	TGTGCCACTACTCCTGGGACAGGGGCAACTTTCTATGGCTACACCTTC	CATTPGTGATFYGYTF
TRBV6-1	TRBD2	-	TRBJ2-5	TGTGCCAGCAGTGAAAGGGCTAGCGGGGGGCAAGAGACCCAGTACTTC	CASSERASGGQETQYF
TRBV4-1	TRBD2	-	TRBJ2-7	TGCGCCAGCAGCCAAGATGATCGGACTAGCGGGTACGAGCAGTACTTC	CASSQDDRTSGYEQYF
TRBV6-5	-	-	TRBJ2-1	TGTGCCAGCAGTTTAAACAGGGTCGGCGAGCAGTTCTTC	CASSLNRVGEQFF
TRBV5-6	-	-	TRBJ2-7	TGTGCCAGCAGCTCTGGAGTGAGTCACGAGCAGTACTTC	CASSSGVSHEQYF
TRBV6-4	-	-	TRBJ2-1	TGTGCCAGCAGTGATTGCCGAGGGACTTGGTTTTTCTTC	CASSDCRGTWFFF
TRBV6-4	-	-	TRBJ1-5	TGTGCCAGCAGTGACCCGGGACACCCGCCCCTAAGAAGCAATCAGCCCCAGCATTTT	CASSDPGHPPLRSNQPQHF
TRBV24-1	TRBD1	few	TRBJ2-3	TGTGCCACCAGTGATCCGAGGGGACAGCTTAGCACAGATACGCAGTATTTT	CATSDPRGQLSTDTQYF
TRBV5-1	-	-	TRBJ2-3	TGCGCCAGCAGCTTGGCAAGGGGTACGCAGTATTTT	CASSLARGTQYF
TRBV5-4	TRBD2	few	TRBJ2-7	TGTGCCAGCAGCTTGGCGTCTAGCGGGTTGTACGAGCAGTACTTC	CASSLASSGLYEQYF
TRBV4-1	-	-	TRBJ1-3	TGCGCCAGCAGCCAAGATCCCGGGGGGGATTCGGGAAACACCATATATTTT	CASSQDPGGDSGNTIYF
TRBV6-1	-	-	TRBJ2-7	TGTGCCAGCAGTGAAAGAGGGAGGAGGGAACGCGAGCAGTACTTC	CASSERGRREREQYF
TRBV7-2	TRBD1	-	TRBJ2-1	TGTGCCAGCAGCCTCGGAGACAGGGTAGAGGAGAAGCAGTTCTTC	CASSLGDRVEEKQFF
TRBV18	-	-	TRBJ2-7	TGTGCCAGCTCACCACCCGTCCAAGGACTACGGTACGAGCAGTACTTC	CASSPPVQGLRYEQYF
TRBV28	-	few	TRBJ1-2	TGTGCCAGCAGCTGGGGCAGGTATGGCTACACCTTC	CASSWGRYGYTF
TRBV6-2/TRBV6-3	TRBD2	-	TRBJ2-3	TGTGCCAGCAGTACGCAGGGCCCCCTAGCGGTTAGCACAGATACGCAGTATTTT	CASSTQGPLAVSTDTQYF
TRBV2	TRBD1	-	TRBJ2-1	TGTGCCAGCAGTGAAACCAAGGGACAGGGACGGTCCTACAATGAGCAGTTCTTC	CASSETKGQGRSYNEQFF
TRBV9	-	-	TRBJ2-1	TGTGCCAGCAGCGTAGAGACAGACAATGAGCAGTTCTTC	CASSVETDNEQFF
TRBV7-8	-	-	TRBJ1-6	TGTGCCAGCAGCTTTAGTGTTAGGGCAGGGGCTAATTCACCCCTCCACTTT	CASSFSVRAGANSPLHF
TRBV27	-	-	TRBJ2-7	TGTGCCAGCAGTTCAATCGGGAACTACGAGCAGTACTTC	CASSSIGNYEQYF
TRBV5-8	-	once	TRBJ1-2	TGTGCCAGCAGCTTTAGGGGAACGGATGGCTACACCTTC	CASSFRGTDGYTF
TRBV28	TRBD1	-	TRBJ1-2	TGTGCCAGCAGTCGTGAGACAGGGTCCTTTGGCTACACCTTC	CASSRETGSFGYTF
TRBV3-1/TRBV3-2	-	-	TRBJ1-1	TGTGCCAGCAGTCGAACAGGGTACACTGAAGCTTTCTTT	CASSRTGYTEAFF
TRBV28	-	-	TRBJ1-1	TGTGCCAGCAGTTTATCGGGAAGCCCTGAAGCTTTCTTT	CASSLSGSPEAFF
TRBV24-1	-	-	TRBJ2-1	TGTGCCACCAGAGGAAACAGGGTTCACGATGAGCAGTTCTTC	CATRGNRVHDEQFF
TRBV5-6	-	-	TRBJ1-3	TGTGCCAGCAGCACGAAGGGGCAGCCCTCTGGAAACACCATATATTTT	CASSTKGQPSGNTIYF
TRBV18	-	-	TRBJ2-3	TGTGCCAGCTCACTAACCCTGGGGAGCTCTAGCACAGATACGCAGTATTTT	CASSLTLGSSSTDTQYF
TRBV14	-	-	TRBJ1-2	TGTGCCAGCAGCCAAGACCCGGGCTATGGCTACACCTTC	CASSQDPGYGYTF
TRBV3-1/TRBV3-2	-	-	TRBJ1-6	TGTGCCAGCAGCTTTACAGGGTCTTCACCCCTCCACTTT	CASSFTGSSPLHF
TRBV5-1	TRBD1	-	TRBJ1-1	TGCGCCAGCAGCTTGATCAGGGGGAGGCCCACTGAAGCTTTCTTT	CASSLIRGRPTEAFF
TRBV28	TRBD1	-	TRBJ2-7	TGTGCCAGTACCGGGACAGGGTACGAGCAGTACTTC	CASTGTGYEQYF
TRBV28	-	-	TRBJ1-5	TGTGCCTGGGGAGAGGGCAATCAGCCCCAGCATTTT	CAWGEGNQPQHF
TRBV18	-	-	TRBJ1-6	TGTGCCAGCTCACCATATCTTGGGGACCATGGGGGGAATTCACCCCTCCACTTT	CASSPYLGDHGGNSPLHF
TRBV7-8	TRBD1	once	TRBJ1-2	TGTGCCAGCAGCTTAGGGGAACAGGGGCACGGCTACACCTTC	CASSLGEQGHGYTF
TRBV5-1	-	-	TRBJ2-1	TGCGCCAGCAGCTTGAGCCTCAATGAGCAGTTCTTC	CASSLSLNEQFF
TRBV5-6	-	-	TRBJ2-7	TGTGCCAGCAGCTTGGTAGAACGTACCTACGAGCAGTACTTC	CASSLVERTYEQYF
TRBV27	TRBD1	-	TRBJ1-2	TGTGCCAGCAGTCGAGGGACAGGGGGTGCCGGGAACTATGGCTACACCTTC	CASSRGTGGAGNYGYTF
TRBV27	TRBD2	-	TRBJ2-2	TGTGCCAGCAGTTCCACCCGTAGCGGGGGGGCCGGACGGGTCGGGGAGCTGTTTTTT	CASSSTRSGGAGRVGELFF
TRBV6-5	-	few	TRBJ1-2	TGTGCCAGCAGTCCAGAATCCAACTATGGCTACACCTTC	CASSPESNYGYTF
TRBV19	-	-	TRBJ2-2	TGTGCCAGTAGAGCCGGGACTGCCAACACCGGGGAGCTGTTTTTT	CASRAGTANTGELFF
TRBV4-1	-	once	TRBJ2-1	TGCGCCAGCAGCCAAGAAATATCCGCGGGTGGATACAATGAGCAGTTCTTC	CASSQEISAGGYNEQFF
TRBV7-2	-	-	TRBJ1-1	TGTGCCAGCAGCCCTCCCGGTATTCGGGGCACTGAAGCTTTCTTT	CASSPPGIRGTEAFF
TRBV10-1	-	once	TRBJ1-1	TGCGCCAGCAAGGGACTGCTTAACACTGAAGCTTTCTTT	CASKGLLNTEAFF
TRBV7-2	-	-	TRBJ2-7	TGTGCCAGCAGCCCGCGACTAGTATCCTACGAGCAGTACTTC	CASSPRLVSYEQYF
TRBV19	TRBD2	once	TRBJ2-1	TGTGCCAGTAGTATAGGACTAGCCCTGGGTGATGAGCAGTTCTTC	CASSIGLALGDEQFF
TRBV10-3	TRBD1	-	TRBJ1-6	TGTGCCATCAGTGACCCGGGACAGGGAGTAGGCCACTTT	CAISDPGQGVGHF